What follows are 22 T cell receptor beta chains derived from one specimen sequenced in a study of control samples from healthy donors and cancer patients. TCRdb keeps only in-frame clones here, not all; method: immunoSEQ multiplex PCR. Among about 220,000 clones listed, just under 95% were seen once. Sequencing was done on a sample of blood. Source of these receptors: a man aged 45-65 years in good health.

The chain is built from TRBV6-6 and TRBJ2-7; D is unclear. V was cut by 2 bases and J by 1 base, with 6 bases left in between. Looked up from germline, CDR1 is MNHNY and CDR2 is SVGAGI (reference sequence). This CDR3 spans 13 amino acids. The CDR3 is CASSYAESYEQYF. The CDR3 DNA sequence: TGTGCCAGCAGTTACGCCGAGTCCTACGAGCAGTACTTC.

The rearrangement uses TRBV6-2 or TRBV6-3 and TRBJ1-2; D gene ambiguous. With 0 bases removed from V and 5 bases from J, the gap between germline ends came to 1 base. CDR1 is MNHEY, CDR2 SVGEGT, per germline. This CDR3 has 11 residues. DNA of the CDR3: TGTGCCAGCAGTTACTCTTATGGCTACACCTTC. This codes for CASSYSYGYTF.

The V call is TRBV24-1, the J call TRBJ2-3; the D is unclear. V gave up 6 bases and J gave up 0 bases, with 9 bases separating them. This CDR3 comprises 14 residues. Germline assignment: CDR1 KGHDR and CDR2 SFDVKD. The CDR3 loop is CATSIGVSTDTQYF. The CDR3 nucleotides read TGTGCCACCAGTATAGGCGTAAGCACAGATACGCAGTATTTT.

The chain joins TRBV27 to TRBJ1-5; maybe TRBD1 (6 bases). Trimming stripped 3 bases from V and 4 bases from J, with 16 bases between. Germline values: CDR1 MNHEY, CDR2 SMNVEV (reference sequence). The CDR3 has 16 amino acids. The DNA for the CDR3 is TGTGCCAGCAGTTTCCAAGGACAGTTAGGGAATCAGCCCCAGCATTTT. Residues: CASSFQGQLGNQPQHF.

With regard to this clone: One end of the junction varies from germline; a read error may be responsible. The chain employs TRBV7-7 and TRBJ2-5; 11 bases map to TRBD1. The CDR3 extends over 15 amino acids. Germline-derived CDR1 and CDR2 are SSHAT and FNYEAQ (reference sequence). The CDR3 sequence is CASSLGTGGQETQYF. The CDR3 DNA follows: TGTGCTAGCAGCTTGGGGACAGGGGGACAAGAGACCCAGTACTTC.

V and J are TRBV11-2 and TRBJ2-3, with 11 positions matching TRBD2. Per germline, CDR1 SGHAT and CDR2 FQNNGV. Trimming at V came to 5 bases and at J to 3 bases, leaving 7 bases not matched to a gene. The length of the CDR3 is 16 residues. CDR3 nucleotide sequence: TGTGCCAGCAGCACCCCTCTAGCGGGGGGAACAGATACGCAGTATTTT. Translated, it gives CASSTPLAGGTDTQYF.

This clone was seen a single time. The chain is built from TRBV5-1 and TRBJ1-1; 9 nucleotides match TRBD1. The V gene end was trimmed by 5 bases and the J gene end by 3 bases; junction bases not matched to a gene: 2. Germline assignment: CDR1 SGHRS and CDR2 YFSETQ. The CDR3 has 13 amino acids. CDR3 protein: CASRDRGDTEAFF. In DNA form, the CDR3 reads TGCGCCAGCAGAGACAGGGGGGACACTGAAGCTTTCTTT.

V gene TRBV11-2 combines with J gene TRBJ2-2, with D possibly being TRBD2 (6 bases). With 1 base removed from V and 14 bases from J, the gap between germline ends came to 14 bases. CDR1 and CDR2 from the germline V gene are SGHAT and FQNNGV. The CDR3 has 13 amino acids. The CDR3 DNA follows: TGTGCCAGCAGCTTAGTGGGGGGTCAGGTTCTGTTTTTT. Amino acid sequence: CASSLVGGQVLFF. The whole variable domain, filled in from reference TRBV11-2 and TRBJ2-2, reads EAGVAQSPRYKIIEKRQSVAFWCNPISGHATLYWYQQILGQGPKLLIQFQNNGVVDDSQLPKDRFSAERLKGVDSTLKIQPAKLEDSAVYLCASSLVGGQVLFFGEGSRLTVL.

V and J are TRBV7-2 and TRBJ2-1; TRBD1 agrees at 7 bases. The CDR3 extends over 15 amino acids. The V segment lost 2 bases and the J segment 7 bases; nucleotides outside the gene matches: 8. Germline V gene sequence: CDR1 SGHTA, CDR2 FQGNSA. For the CDR3, the DNA is TGTGCCAGCAGCTTACTGGCAGGGGGTAGGAATGAGCAGTTCTTC. This translates into CASSLLAGGRNEQFF.

This chain uses TRBV5-4 with TRBJ2-1; possible D gene TRBD2, 5 bases. The CDR3 consists of 16 residues. V shed 2 bases and J shed 5 bases, with 17 bases lying between them. Germline lookup yields CDR1 SGHNT and CDR2 YYREEE (reference sequence). CDR3 residues: CASSLGGERPNNEQFF. The CDR3 DNA is TGTGCCAGCAGCTTAGGAGGTGAGCGGCCTAACAATGAGCAGTTCTTC.

The chain links TRBV30 to TRBJ1-4, with D possibly being TRBD1 (5 bases). CDR1 is GTSNPN and CDR2 is SVGIG in the germline V gene (reference sequence). Trimming shortened V by 2 bases and J by 0 bases, and 10 bases separated the two germline ends. The CDR3 extends over 15 amino acids. The CDR3 loop reads CAWSQGLATNEKLFF. In DNA form, the CDR3 reads TGTGCCTGGAGTCAGGGACTCGCAACTAATGAAAAACTGTTTTTT.

This clone was seen once. The chain is built from TRBV27 and TRBJ1-2; 11 bases line up with TRBD1. CDR1 and CDR2 (germline): MNHEY, SMNVEV (reference sequence). The CDR3 has 16 amino acids. The V segment lost 6 bases and the J segment 7 bases; nucleotides outside the gene matches: 13. The CDR3 nucleotides read TGTGCCAGCAGACCTCTAACTCTGGGGACAGGGGGTGGCTACACCTTC. Its translation: CASRPLTLGTGGGYTF.

The chain employs TRBV5-1 and TRBJ2-2; 7 positions match TRBD2. The CDR3 spans 15 residues. The V gene end was trimmed by 5 bases and the J gene end by 0 bases; junction bases not matched to a gene: 4. The germline CDR1 and CDR2 sequences are SGHRS and YFSETQ. This chain's CDR3 is CASSRRGANTGELFF. CDR3 nucleotides: TGCGCCAGCAGTAGACGGGGGGCGAACACCGGGGAGCTGTTTTTT. The full variable domain, completed using reference TRBV5-1 and TRBJ2-2, is KAGVTQTPRYLIKTRGQQVTLSCSPISGHRSVSWYQQTPGQGLQFLFEYFSETQRNKGNFPGRFSGRQFSNSRSEMNVSTLELGDSALYLCASSRRGANTGELFFGEGSRLTVL.

The rearrangement links TRBV5-1 to TRBJ1-1; tentative D call: TRBD1 (6 bases). CDR3 size: 14 residues. Germline CDR1 and CDR2: SGHRS and YFSETQ. V was pared by 0 bases and J by 4 bases, with 10 bases between. The CDR3 region has the DNA TGCGCCAGCAGCTTGGGCACAGGGACCACTGAAGCTTTCTTT. It codes for CASSLGTGTTEAFF.

This chain's CDR3 is CASMGDKYSNQPQHF. The CDR3 DNA reads as TGTGCCAGTATGGGGGACAAGTATAGCAATCAGCCCCAGCATTTT. The chain combines TRBV19 with TRBJ1-5; tentative D call: TRBD1 (6 bases). The germline CDR1 and CDR2 sequences are LNHDA and SQIVND (reference sequence). Trimming pared 7 bases from V and 0 bases from J, leaving 13 bases between. The CDR3 totals 15 residues.

This clone showed up just once. V usage is TRBV7-2 and J usage is TRBJ1-1; 10 bases map to TRBD1. The CDR3 sequence is 15 residues long. Germline V gives CDR1 SGHTA, CDR2 FQGNSA. After removal of 9 bases from V and 0 bases from J, the junction contained 7 bases not matched to a gene. The CDR3: CASRTGGSLNTEAFF. The CDR3 nucleotides are TGTGCCAGTCGGACAGGGGGTTCTTTGAACACTGAAGCTTTCTTT.

The chain recombines TRBV4-3 with TRBJ2-2; TRBD1 is a possible D gene (6 bases). V was shortened by 1 base and J by 1 base, with 7 bases between the two germline ends. Germline CDR1 and CDR2: LGHNA and YSLEER. The CDR3 totals 15 residues. Here the CDR3 reads CASSQGTVNTGELFF. CDR3 nucleotides: TGCGCCAGCAGCCAAGGGACAGTGAACACCGGGGAGCTGTTTTTT.

V gene TRBV9 combines with J gene TRBJ2-5, with D tentatively TRBD1 (5 bases). The CDR3 consists of 14 residues. V was shortened by 4 bases and J by 1 base, with 11 bases between the two germline ends. Looked up from germline, CDR1 is SGDLS and CDR2 is YYNGEE. CDR3 nucleotides: TGTGCCAGCAGCCTGAATGGGGCCCAAGAGACCCAGTACTTC. This gives the protein CASSLNGAQETQYF.

The chain couples TRBV19 to TRBJ1-6; 11 bases match TRBD1. CDR1 and CDR2 (germline): LNHDA, SQIVND (reference sequence). This CDR3 comprises 14 residues. The junction had 6 bases not matched to a gene; V was cut back by 9 bases and J by 8 bases. This CDR3 is CASGQGARDSPLHF. The CDR3 DNA reads TGTGCCAGCGGACAGGGGGCGAGGGATTCACCCCTCCACTTT.

This chain uses TRBV3-1 (or the pseudogene TRBV3-2) with TRBJ2-7; D not resolved. The CDR3 length is 12 residues. Germline V gene sequence: CDR1 LGHDT, CDR2 YNNKEL (reference sequence). Trimming cost V 1 base and J 5 bases, with 6 bases left between them. CDR3 sequence reads: CASSQVRNEQYF. Written as DNA, the CDR3 is TGTGCCAGCAGCCAAGTCCGCAACGAGCAGTACTTC.

The chain has TRBV19 and TRBJ1-2; D call uncertain. V lost 5 bases and J lost 0, with 19 bases in between. The germline V gene encodes CDR1 LNHDA and CDR2 SQIVND (reference sequence). This CDR3 contains 17 residues. The CDR3 DNA reads as TGTGCCAGTAGTTCACAGAGCGCACTTCTCACTAACTATGGCTACACCTTC. It translates to CASSSQSALLTNYGYTF.

In this sample, this clone turned up a few times. V gene TRBV7-2 combines with J gene TRBJ2-7, with D possibly being TRBD1 (7 bases). The CDR3 spans 15 residues. Germline assignment: CDR1 SGHTA and CDR2 FQGNSA. V lost 5 bases and J lost 7, with 21 bases in between. The CDR3 sequence is CASSQGGRRTGEQYF. The CDR3 DNA sequence: TGTGCCAGCAGCCAGGGGGGAAGACGTACGGGAGAGCAGTACTTC.